This is a list of T cell receptor beta chains from one sample in a study of shared clonotypes between healthy human individuals. Some clones are missing from TCRdb's copy, which holds only in-frame ones; the method was immunoSEQ multiplex PCR. The data contain around 2.3 million clones, almost 96% of them singletons. Sequencing input: naive CD4+ T cells sorted from blood. All receptors derive from a man younger than 35 in good health. Each CDR3 is given with its conserved first and last residue.

J gene,V gene,CDR3 protein
TRBJ2-3,TRBV5-1,CASSPLAGGITDTQYF
TRBJ1-1,TRBV30,CAWSTGKRNTEAFF
TRBJ1-3,TRBV30,CAWSVSRGHGNTIYF
TRBJ2-3,TRBV10-3,CAISESAVLTDTQYF
TRBJ2-2,TRBV10-3,CAIRGSGTGELFF
TRBJ2-7,TRBV10-2,CASSPNYEQYF
TRBJ2-7,TRBV7-6,CASSLGQIYEQYF
TRBJ2-1,TRBV30,CAWSYLAGGPNEQFF
TRBJ1-2,TRBV6-5,CASRPVGPSNYGYTF
TRBJ2-7,TRBV11-3,CASSPTGKVYEQYF
TRBJ2-3,TRBV18,CASSKRQGTADTQYF
TRBJ1-2,TRBV5-1,CASGKGSYGYTF
TRBJ2-7,TRBV6-5,CASSRRGPLPLDF
TRBJ2-6,TRBV4-3,CASSQVGVMSSGANVLTF
TRBJ1-5,TRBV5-4,CASSVGTGGNQPQHF
TRBJ1-2,TRBV30,CAWSHPGGIGYTF
TRBJ2-2,TRBV10-3,CATQDGGELFF
TRBJ1-4,TRBV10-3,CAISVALGANEKLFF
TRBJ2-7,TRBV2,CASSPGRNYEQYF
TRBJ2-3,TRBV11-2,CASSFGQAGTDTQYF
TRBJ1-1,TRBV30,CAWSVTENTEAFF
TRBJ2-3,TRBV5-1,CASSFSGRADTQYF
TRBJ1-5,TRBV4-1,CASSQVLWLQGHQPQHF
TRBJ2-1,TRBV5-1,CASSFTSGTSAYNEQFF
TRBJ2-1,TRBV6-1,CASSEGYEQFF
TRBJ2-7,TRBV30,CAWTGGLEQYF
TRBJ2-3,TRBV5-1,CASSLERTSTDTQYF
TRBJ2-1,TRBV6-1,CASSEGQGVQFF
TRBJ1-1,TRBV5-4,CASRPWTVNTEAFF
TRBJ1-2,TRBV20-1,CSARNSYGYTF
TRBJ2-7,TRBV5-1,CASSPRDNSYEQYF
TRBJ2-5,TRBV18,CASSPFRGETQYF
TRBJ1-6,TRBV4-3,CASSQVAGANSPLHF
TRBJ2-3,TRBV5-4,CASSLTSTDTQYF
TRBJ2-7,TRBV5-4,CASSQGLAGGQRYEQYF
TRBJ1-2,TRBV7-9,CASSLDRGAIYGYTF
TRBJ1-2,TRBV2,CASGRDYGYTF
TRBJ1-2,TRBV30,CAWSNQGLGYTF
TRBJ2-5,TRBV18,CASSPPPSAYSRTQYF
TRBJ2-6,TRBV2,CASRETDSGANVLTF
TRBJ2-2,TRBV5-1,CASSPTRGREGRKNTGELFF
TRBJ2-7,TRBV10-3,CAISATGGYEQYF
TRBJ1-4,TRBV5-4,CASSLTGATNEKLFF
TRBJ2-3,TRBV29-1,CSVAPTGSTDTQYF
TRBJ2-1,TRBV29-1,CSVSLDIRGEQFF